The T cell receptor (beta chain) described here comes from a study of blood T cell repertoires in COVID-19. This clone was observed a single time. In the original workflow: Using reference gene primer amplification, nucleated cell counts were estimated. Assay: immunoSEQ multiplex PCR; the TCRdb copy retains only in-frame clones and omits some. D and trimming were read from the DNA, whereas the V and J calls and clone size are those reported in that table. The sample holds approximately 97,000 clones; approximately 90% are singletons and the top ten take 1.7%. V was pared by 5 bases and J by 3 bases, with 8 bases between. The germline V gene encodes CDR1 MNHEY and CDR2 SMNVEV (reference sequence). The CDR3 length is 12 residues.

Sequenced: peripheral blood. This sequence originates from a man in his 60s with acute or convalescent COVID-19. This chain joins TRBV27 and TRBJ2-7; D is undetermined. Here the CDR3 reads CASSPYGYEQYF. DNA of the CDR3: TGTGCCAGCAGTCCCTACGGCTACGAGCAGTACTTC.